This T cell receptor (beta chain) was identified during a study of blood T cell repertoires in COVID-19. Overall study: Collection of acute and convalescent COVID-19 samples took place in the United States, Italy and Spain. PBMCs, B-cell-depleted T cells, or T cells were the source of the cDNA or gDNA that made up the material.

Germline V gene sequence: CDR1 MNHEY, CDR2 SMNVEV (reference sequence). The CDR3 spans 14 residues. V gave up 6 bases and J gave up 0 bases; unmatched junction bases: 2. Original methodology: How many nucleated cells were present was estimated from reference gene primer amplification. Only in-frame clones appear in the TCRdb table, and some are missing; sequencing was by immunoSEQ multiplex PCR. Clone size and the V and J calls come from that table; the DNA yielded D and trimming. The sample contains 160,000 or so clones, roughly four fifths of which appear only once. J is TRBJ2-7 and V is TRBV27; 10 nucleotides align to TRBD2. The TCR comes from a woman older than 75 with acute or convalescent COVID-19. The specimen sequenced was peripheral blood. The CDR3 sequence: CASRLAGTSYEQYF. The CDR3 region has the DNA TGTGCCAGCAGACTAGCGGGGACCTCCTACGAGCAGTACTTC.